These 19 T cell receptor beta chains were sequenced from one sample in a study of T cells in localized non-small cell lung cancer. Generated by immunoSEQ multiplex PCR, the TCRdb table keeps only in-frame clones and is missing some. The sample lists 45,000 to 60,000 clones, around 87% seen once, with roughly 2.5% in the top ten. The sample consisted of PBMCs, taken before any cancer treatment. Receptors were obtained from a man aged 40 to 75 with stage II lung adenocarcinoma.

This rearrangement joins TRBV11-2 to TRBJ1-2; a weak D match, TRBD1 (5 bases). Germline V CDR1 and CDR2: SGHAT, FQNNGV. With 5 bases removed from V and 2 bases from J, the gap between germline ends came to 15 bases. The CDR3 is 15 residues long. CDR3 loop: CASSLGAGLNYGYTF. The CDR3 nucleotides are TGTGCCAGCAGCCTAGGGGCAGGCTTGAACTATGGCTACACCTTC.

The V call is TRBV7-3, the J call TRBJ2-7; D is possibly TRBD1 (5 bases). V was cut by 3 bases and J by 5 bases, with 11 bases left in between. Germline CDR1 reads SGHTA; CDR2 reads FQGTGA. The CDR3 runs to 13 residues. In DNA form, the CDR3 reads TGTGCCAGCAGCTTGGGGCTTCGGAACGAGCAGTACTTC. This codes for CASSLGLRNEQYF.

The chain carries TRBV19 and TRBJ2-3; D ambiguous. The CDR3 consists of 13 residues. Germline V gives CDR1 LNHDA, CDR2 SQIVND (reference sequence). V lost 5 bases, J lost 0 bases, and 6 bases lay in between. CDR3 amino acids: CASSASSTDTQYF. The CDR3 region has the DNA TGTGCCAGTAGTGCCTCTAGCACAGATACGCAGTATTTT.

This clone was recorded a few times. Other DNA sequences in this sample translate to the same CDR3. This chain joins TRBV30 and TRBJ1-1; TRBD1 is a possible D gene (5 bases). V lost 3 bases and J lost 1, with 6 bases in between. The CDR3 totals 12 residues. CDR1 is GTSNPN and CDR2 is SVGIG in the germline V gene (reference sequence). CDR3 bases: TGTGCCTGGAGCGGGGGGAACACTGAAGCTTTCTTT. This codes for CAWSGGNTEAFF.

In DNA, the CDR3 is TGTGCCAGCACCTCATTCGCGGGGGGGGGTCAAGAGACCCAGTACTTC. Its translation: CASTSFAGGGQETQYF. The chain is built from TRBV11-2 and TRBJ2-5, with 9 positions matching TRBD2. V lost 7 bases, J lost 2 bases, and 11 bases stayed unmatched. This CDR3 has 16 amino acids. Germline lookup yields CDR1 SGHAT and CDR2 FQNNGV.

This clone was found once. This rearrangement joins TRBV5-1 to TRBJ2-1, with D possibly matching TRBD2 (5 bases). Between the trimmed V and J ends, which lost 4 bases and 6 bases, there was a span of 23 bases. This CDR3 comprises 17 residues. CDR1 is SGHRS and CDR2 is YFSETQ in the germline V gene. The CDR3 here is CASSPRPRAPGGNEQFF. The CDR3 DNA follows: TGCGCCAGCAGCCCTAGGCCCCGGGCCCCAGGAGGCAATGAGCAGTTCTTC.

This sequence joins TRBV6-1 and TRBJ1-2, with D unresolved. This CDR3 spans 14 amino acids. Trimming removed 2 bases at V and 0 bases at J, with 7 bases between. Germline V CDR1 and CDR2: MNHNS, SASEGT. CDR3 coding DNA: TGTGCCAGCAGTGAACACGTTCCTAACTATGGCTACACCTTC. Amino acid sequence: CASSEHVPNYGYTF.

The rearrangement links TRBV18 to TRBJ1-1, with 8 bases identical to TRBD1. The CDR3 loop spans 14 amino acids. The V segment lost 6 bases and the J segment 5 bases; nucleotides outside the gene matches: 8. CDR1 and CDR2 from the germline V gene are KGHSH and LQKENI. The DNA for the CDR3 is TGTGCCAGCTCGTCTACAGGGGGAAGGACTGAAGCTTTCTTT. Its protein is CASSSTGGRTEAFF.

The CDR3 spells CASGSQGAGPQYF. CDR3 nucleotides: TGTGCTAGTGGTTCCCAGGGGGCCGGGCCCCAGTACTTC. The V gene is TRBV12-5, the J gene TRBJ2-5; 8 bases match TRBD1. The CDR3 is 13 amino acids. The germline CDR1 and CDR2 sequences are LGHNT and FRNRAP. With V trimmed by 4 bases and J by 9 bases, 7 bases remained unmatched.

V and J are TRBV5-1 and TRBJ2-3; 7 bases are a match to TRBD1. V gave up 5 bases and J gave up 2 bases; unmatched junction bases: 11. The CDR3 is made up of 16 amino acids. CDR1 is SGHRS, CDR2 YFSETQ, per germline. CDR3 DNA sequence: TGCGCCAGCAGTTTCCAAGGGGGCCAAAACACAGATACGCAGTATTTT. It codes for CASSFQGGQNTDTQYF.

The J gene is TRBJ1-2, the V gene TRBV18; no firm D call. CDR3 length: 13 amino acids. Germline V gene lookup returns CDR1 KGHSH and CDR2 LQKENI. Trimming removed 6 bases from V and 6 bases from J, with 14 bases in between. The CDR3 spells CASSRREVDGYTF. CDR3 in DNA: TGTGCCAGCTCCCGGAGGGAAGTCGATGGCTACACCTTC.

The chain uses TRBV5-1 and TRBJ2-3, with a tentative D call TRBD2 (7 bases). CDR3 length equals 16 residues. Trimming left V 4 bases short and J 4 bases short, with 19 bases between. Germline loops: CDR1 SGHRS, CDR2 YFSETQ. Here the CDR3 DNA reads TGCGCCAGCAGCCACACGGTCGCGGGGGCATCAGATACGCAGTATTTT. It yields the protein CASSHTVAGASDTQYF.

The gene calls are TRBV6-5 and TRBJ1-6; D may be TRBD1 (5 bases). The germline V gene encodes CDR1 MNHEY and CDR2 SVGAGI. The ends were cut back, 6 bases at V and 2 bases at J, with 5 bases in the middle. The CDR3 consists of 13 residues. CDR3 nucleotide sequence: TGTGCCAGCAGGGGGGCCTATAATTCACCCCTCCACTTT. This encodes CASRGAYNSPLHF.

This chain uses TRBV11-3 with TRBJ2-5; maybe TRBD1 (6 bases). Germline loops: CDR1 SGHNT, CDR2 YENEEA. The V gene lost 3 bases and the J gene lost 4 bases, with 12 bases spanning the gap. CDR3 size: 14 residues. The CDR3 DNA sequence: TGTGCCAGCAGCTTGTCTGGGGGCTCAGAGACCCAGTACTTC. Encoded protein: CASSLSGGSETQYF. Using reference TRBV11-3 and TRBJ2-5 for the parts outside the CDR3, the full variable domain is EAGVVQSPRYKIIEKKQPVAFWCNPISGHNTLYWYLQNLGQGPELLIRYENEEAVDDSQLPKDRFSAERLKGVDSTLKIQPAELGDSAVYLCASSLSGGSETQYFGPGTRLLVL.

This sequence joins TRBV5-1 and TRBJ1-2; D gene uncertain. The V and J ends lost 4 bases and 2 bases respectively, with 15 bases between them. CDR1 and CDR2 (germline): SGHRS, YFSETQ. This CDR3 region has 15 residues. The CDR3 here is CASSPAGPGNYGYTF. CDR3 DNA: TGCGCCAGCAGCCCGGCCGGACCGGGAAACTATGGCTACACCTTC.

The gene calls are TRBV6-1 and TRBJ1-5; TRBD1 might be the D (6 bases). The CDR3 consists of 12 residues. CDR1 and CDR2 (germline): MNHNS, SASEGT. V shed 8 bases and J shed 8 bases, with 13 bases lying between them. CDR3 sequence (DNA): TGTGCCAGCTCCTCAGGGGCTAAGCCCCAGCATTTT. Its protein is CASSSGAKPQHF.

The J gene is TRBJ2-6, the V gene TRBV18; D call uncertain. The CDR3 loop spans 15 amino acids. Germline lookup yields CDR1 KGHSH and CDR2 LQKENI. Trimming cost V 9 bases and J 1 base, with 13 bases left between them. CDR3 DNA sequence: TGTGCCAGTCTACCCAGCAGATCTGGGGCCAACGTCCTGACTTTC. Its translation is CASLPSRSGANVLTF.

The chain couples TRBV6-4 to TRBJ2-2; D gene uncertain. This CDR3 has 16 residues. V was cut by 0 bases and J by 6 bases, with 14 bases left in between. Germline V gene data show CDR1 as MRHNA and CDR2 as SNTAGT. CDR3 sequence: CASSDSGQPRAGELFF. The CDR3 DNA reads as TGTGCCAGCAGTGACTCGGGCCAGCCTAGGGCCGGGGAGCTGTTTTTT.

This clone occurred a few times. The chain recombines TRBV5-1 with TRBJ2-1; 10 bases fit TRBD1. Germline loops: CDR1 SGHRS, CDR2 YFSETQ. After removal of 1 base from V and 0 bases from J, the junction contained 7 bases not matched to a gene. The CDR3 has 18 amino acids. The CDR3 region has the DNA TGCGCCAGCAGCTTGCGTGGGACAGGGGCCCTCTCCTACAATGAGCAGTTCTTC. Encoded protein: CASSLRGTGALSYNEQFF.